This is a list of T cell receptor beta chains from one sample in a study of CD8 T cells in Susac syndrome. TCRdb redid the calling of the immunoSEQ multiplex PCR reads with MiXCR, one entry per CDR3 protein. The sample yields just over 300,000 distinct CDR3 sequences, about 92% seen once. The specimen was CD4+ T cells from PBMCs. The receptors here all came from a human donor with multiple sclerosis. Each CDR3 is given with its conserved first and last residue. Each record gives: J gene, V gene, clone size, D gene, CDR3 DNA, CDR3 protein. The D gene is left open where the match is weak. Size is stated for part of the rows, as once, few or many counts, or as a class when the clone is expanded.

j_call: TRBJ2-7; v_call: TRBV6-5; clone_size: NA; d_call: NA; cdr3_nt: TGTGCCAGCAGTTACCGTTCTTCCAGGTCGGGCCCTTCCTACGAGCAGTACTTC; cdr3_aa: CASSYRSSRSGPSYEQYF
j_call: TRBJ1-3; v_call: TRBV29-1; clone_size: NA; d_call: NA; cdr3_nt: TGCAGCGTCCGACTGACAGCGAACTCTGGAAACACCATATATTTT; cdr3_aa: CSVRLTANSGNTIYF
j_call: TRBJ2-2; v_call: TRBV7-3; clone_size: NA; d_call: NA; cdr3_nt: TGTGCCAGCAGCTTACAGCAGGGTGGGACCGGGGAGCTGTTTTTT; cdr3_aa: CASSLQQGGTGELFF
j_call: TRBJ2-1; v_call: TRBV4-1; clone_size: NA; d_call: NA; cdr3_nt: TGCGCCAGCAGCCAAGGACTACGGGGAAGTTCCTACAATGAGCAGTTCTTC; cdr3_aa: CASSQGLRGSSYNEQFF
j_call: TRBJ2-7; v_call: TRBV6-2/TRBV6-3; clone_size: NA; d_call: TRBD1; cdr3_nt: TGTGCCAGCAGTTATCAGGGGGCGGACGAGCAGTACTTC; cdr3_aa: CASSYQGADEQYF
j_call: TRBJ2-6; v_call: TRBV20-1; clone_size: NA; d_call: NA; cdr3_nt: TGCAGTGCTGGGGCGAACTCTGGGGCCAACGTCCTGACTTTC; cdr3_aa: CSAGANSGANVLTF
j_call: TRBJ2-1; v_call: TRBV24-1; clone_size: once; d_call: NA; cdr3_nt: TGTGCCACCAGTGACTCCTACAATGAGCAGTTCTTC; cdr3_aa: CATSDSYNEQFF
j_call: TRBJ2-7; v_call: TRBV30; clone_size: NA; d_call: NA; cdr3_nt: TGTGCCTGGAGTGCCCGGGACGGCCAATGTTACTTC; cdr3_aa: CAWSARDGQCYF
j_call: TRBJ1-3; v_call: TRBV19; clone_size: NA; d_call: TRBD1; cdr3_nt: TGTGCCAGTACGGTGAGAGACAGGGGATGGGACACCATATATTTT; cdr3_aa: CASTVRDRGWDTIYF
j_call: TRBJ1-2; v_call: TRBV7-2; clone_size: NA; d_call: TRBD1; cdr3_nt: TGTGCCAGCACCTCAAGAAGGGACAGGGGATCTTATGGCTACACCTTC; cdr3_aa: CASTSRRDRGSYGYTF
j_call: TRBJ2-3; v_call: TRBV2; clone_size: NA; d_call: NA; cdr3_nt: TGTGCCAGCAGTTTGGAGGGGACGTCCATGGAGTATTTT; cdr3_aa: CASSLEGTSMEYF
j_call: TRBJ2-2; v_call: TRBV5-1; clone_size: once; d_call: NA; cdr3_nt: TGCGCCAGCAGCTTGTCGCTAGACGCGAACACCGGGGAGCTGTTTTTT; cdr3_aa: CASSLSLDANTGELFF
j_call: TRBJ2-3; v_call: TRBV18; clone_size: NA; d_call: NA; cdr3_nt: TGTGCCAGCTCACACCAGACCACTCGGGATACGCAGTATTTT; cdr3_aa: CASSHQTTRDTQYF
j_call: TRBJ1-2; v_call: TRBV6-2/TRBV6-3; clone_size: once; d_call: NA; cdr3_nt: TGTGCCAGCAGTTACTCCCTGTCCGCTTTGACAGTGAACTATGGCTACACCTTC; cdr3_aa: CASSYSLSALTVNYGYTF
j_call: TRBJ1-6; v_call: TRBV3-1; clone_size: NA; d_call: TRBD1; cdr3_nt: TGTGCCGGCAGCCCTGAAACAGGGGGCAATAATTCACCCCTCCACTTT; cdr3_aa: CAGSPETGGNNSPLHF
j_call: TRBJ1-1; v_call: TRBV19; clone_size: NA; d_call: NA; cdr3_nt: TGTGCCAGTAGTCCGAGAGTATCAGGGAACACTGAAGCTTTCTTT; cdr3_aa: CASSPRVSGNTEAFF
j_call: TRBJ2-7; v_call: TRBV2; clone_size: few; d_call: NA; cdr3_nt: TGTGCCAGCACCGCCGGGGCCGGGGAAGGCTACGAGCAGTACTTC; cdr3_aa: CASTAGAGEGYEQYF
j_call: TRBJ1-2; v_call: TRBV19; clone_size: NA; d_call: TRBD1; cdr3_nt: TGTGCCAGTAGTATAGATCGGGACAGGATAATAGGCTACACCTTC; cdr3_aa: CASSIDRDRIIGYTF
j_call: TRBJ2-3; v_call: TRBV20-1; clone_size: NA; d_call: NA; cdr3_nt: TGCAGTGCTGGAAGAGGCTTGAGCACAGATACGCAGTATTTT; cdr3_aa: CSAGRGLSTDTQYF
j_call: TRBJ1-1; v_call: TRBV29-1; clone_size: NA; d_call: TRBD1; cdr3_nt: TGCAGCGTTACCCCGGGACAGGGGCTACCGAACACTGAAGCTTTCTTT; cdr3_aa: CSVTPGQGLPNTEAFF
j_call: TRBJ2-7; v_call: TRBV20-1; clone_size: NA; d_call: NA; cdr3_nt: TGCAGTGCTGAGGGACCCTACGAGCAGTACTTC; cdr3_aa: CSAEGPYEQYF
j_call: TRBJ2-3; v_call: TRBV4-2; clone_size: NA; d_call: NA; cdr3_nt: TGTGCCAGCAGCCAAGCTCCCGGACGCGCTGGTACGCAGTATTTT; cdr3_aa: CASSQAPGRAGTQYF
j_call: TRBJ2-6; v_call: TRBV7-2; clone_size: NA; d_call: NA; cdr3_nt: TGTGCCAGCAGCGCTCCTGCTGGGGCCAACGTCCTGACTTTC; cdr3_aa: CASSAPAGANVLTF
j_call: TRBJ2-5; v_call: TRBV12-3/TRBV12-4; clone_size: NA; d_call: NA; cdr3_nt: TGTGCCAGCAGTGTAGCCGTAGGGATTGGAGAGACCCAGTACTTC; cdr3_aa: CASSVAVGIGETQYF
j_call: TRBJ1-1; v_call: TRBV10-3; clone_size: once; d_call: NA; cdr3_nt: TGTGCCATCAAGGAGGGCGCGGTATTCACTGAAGCTTTCTTT; cdr3_aa: CAIKEGAVFTEAFF
j_call: TRBJ2-5; v_call: TRBV19; clone_size: NA; d_call: TRBD2; cdr3_nt: TGTGCCAGTAGTGGCGGGGGGCGGATCCAAGAGACCCAGTACTTC; cdr3_aa: CASSGGGRIQETQYF
j_call: TRBJ1-4; v_call: TRBV7-2; clone_size: NA; d_call: NA; cdr3_nt: TGTGCCAGCAGCGTCAATGGTCTTAATGAAAAACTGTTTTTT; cdr3_aa: CASSVNGLNEKLFF
j_call: TRBJ2-1; v_call: TRBV9; clone_size: NA; d_call: NA; cdr3_nt: TGTGCCAGCAGCGTAGAGGCTAGTTCCCACAATGAGCAGTTCTTC; cdr3_aa: CASSVEASSHNEQFF
j_call: TRBJ1-4; v_call: TRBV5-1; clone_size: once; d_call: NA; cdr3_nt: TGCGCCAGCAGCTTGGTTATGGGGGCAACTAATGAAAAACTGTTTTTT; cdr3_aa: CASSLVMGATNEKLFF
j_call: TRBJ1-2; v_call: TRBV27; clone_size: NA; d_call: NA; cdr3_nt: TGTGCCAGCAGGGCCGCTAACTATGGCTACACCTTC; cdr3_aa: CASRAANYGYTF
j_call: TRBJ2-3; v_call: TRBV19; clone_size: NA; d_call: NA; cdr3_nt: TGTGCCAGTAGTATTAAGGGACTTAGCACAGATACGCAGTATTTT; cdr3_aa: CASSIKGLSTDTQYF
j_call: TRBJ2-1; v_call: TRBV14; clone_size: NA; d_call: NA; cdr3_nt: TGTGCCAGCAGCCAAGAGGTGGGCCCCTACAATGAGCAGTTCTTC; cdr3_aa: CASSQEVGPYNEQFF
j_call: TRBJ2-5; v_call: TRBV29-1; clone_size: NA; d_call: NA; cdr3_nt: TGCAGCGTTGAAGATCAGGAGGGGTGGGAGACCCAGTACTTC; cdr3_aa: CSVEDQEGWETQYF
j_call: TRBJ1-4; v_call: TRBV20-1; clone_size: NA; d_call: NA; cdr3_nt: TGCAGTGCTCTCCTTGATAATGAAAAACTGTTTTTT; cdr3_aa: CSALLDNEKLFF
j_call: TRBJ2-7; v_call: TRBV2; clone_size: NA; d_call: NA; cdr3_nt: TGTGCCAGCAGTGTACAGGCCTACGAGCAGTACTTC; cdr3_aa: CASSVQAYEQYF
j_call: TRBJ2-3; v_call: TRBV3-1; clone_size: NA; d_call: NA; cdr3_nt: TGTGCCAGCAGCCAAGTTGGGGCAGATACGCAGTATTTT; cdr3_aa: CASSQVGADTQYF
j_call: TRBJ2-1; v_call: TRBV29-1; clone_size: NA; d_call: NA; cdr3_nt: TGCTCGACCCTGGCTGGCCTTGGTGAGCAGTTCTTC; cdr3_aa: CSTLAGLGEQFF
j_call: TRBJ2-5; v_call: TRBV5-5; clone_size: NA; d_call: TRBD2; cdr3_nt: TGTGCCAGCAGCTCCCTAGCGGGAGATGTGGAGACCCAGTACTTC; cdr3_aa: CASSSLAGDVETQYF
j_call: TRBJ2-7; v_call: TRBV30; clone_size: NA; d_call: NA; cdr3_nt: TGTGCCTGGAGTGTTGGAACTGATTACTCCTACGAGCAGTACTTC; cdr3_aa: CAWSVGTDYSYEQYF
j_call: TRBJ1-5; v_call: TRBV19; clone_size: NA; d_call: NA; cdr3_nt: TGTGCCAGTACCCCTCTGGGTCCGGGCTTTAGCAATCAGCCCCAGCATTTT; cdr3_aa: CASTPLGPGFSNQPQHF
j_call: TRBJ2-7; v_call: TRBV15; clone_size: NA; d_call: NA; cdr3_nt: TGTGCCACCAGCATTTTCGGTAGTACGGAGGTCTACGAGCAGTACTTC; cdr3_aa: CATSIFGSTEVYEQYF
j_call: TRBJ1-6; v_call: TRBV19; clone_size: NA; d_call: NA; cdr3_nt: TGTGCCAGTAGTCTAATGGGGGTTTATAATTCACCCCTCCACTTT; cdr3_aa: CASSLMGVYNSPLHF
j_call: TRBJ2-7; v_call: TRBV7-9; clone_size: once; d_call: NA; cdr3_nt: TGTGCCAGCAGCTTCCGGGGCGAACCCTACGAGCAGTACTTC; cdr3_aa: CASSFRGEPYEQYF
j_call: TRBJ1-1; v_call: TRBV19; clone_size: NA; d_call: TRBD1; cdr3_nt: TGTGCCAGTAGAGACGGGCGGACAGGGTCGACTTTCTTT; cdr3_aa: CASRDGRTGSTFF
j_call: TRBJ2-6; v_call: TRBV5-1; clone_size: NA; d_call: TRBD1; cdr3_nt: TGCGCCAGCAGCCGAACAGGGGCTGGGGCCAACGTCCTGACTTTC; cdr3_aa: CASSRTGAGANVLTF
j_call: TRBJ2-3; v_call: TRBV7-2; clone_size: NA; d_call: NA; cdr3_nt: TGTGCCAGCAGCTTAGAGTACCTCCGCACAGATACGCAGTATTTT; cdr3_aa: CASSLEYLRTDTQYF
j_call: TRBJ2-1; v_call: TRBV20-1; clone_size: NA; d_call: NA; cdr3_nt: TGCAGTGCTCGGACAGATTTAGACAATGAGCAGTTCTTC; cdr3_aa: CSARTDLDNEQFF
j_call: TRBJ2-5; v_call: TRBV5-1; clone_size: once; d_call: NA; cdr3_nt: TGCGCCAGCAGCTTGAGCAGGGGCGATGGGGAGACCCAGTACTTC; cdr3_aa: CASSLSRGDGETQYF
j_call: TRBJ2-5; v_call: TRBV7-9; clone_size: NA; d_call: TRBD1; cdr3_nt: TGTGCCAGCAGCTCTCCCCCGGCCGACAGGGGAGAGCAGACCCAGTACTTC; cdr3_aa: CASSSPPADRGEQTQYF
j_call: TRBJ1-1; v_call: TRBV3-1; clone_size: NA; d_call: NA; cdr3_nt: TGTGCCAGCAGCCATATTGGCACTGAAGCTTTCTTT; cdr3_aa: CASSHIGTEAFF
j_call: TRBJ2-3; v_call: TRBV6-5; clone_size: NA; d_call: NA; cdr3_nt: TGTGCCAGCAGTTATCAGGGCGCAGATACGCAGTATTTT; cdr3_aa: CASSYQGADTQYF
j_call: TRBJ1-6; v_call: TRBV27; clone_size: NA; d_call: NA; cdr3_nt: TGTGCCAGCAGTGTGGAAGCGACGAATTCACCCCTCCACTTT; cdr3_aa: CASSVEATNSPLHF
j_call: TRBJ2-5; v_call: TRBV19; clone_size: NA; d_call: NA; cdr3_nt: TGTGCCAGTAGTATGTACAGCGGAGAGACCCAGTACTTC; cdr3_aa: CASSMYSGETQYF
j_call: TRBJ2-2; v_call: TRBV30; clone_size: NA; d_call: NA; cdr3_nt: TGTGCCTGGAGAGACGGAGCCGGGGAGCTGTTTTTT; cdr3_aa: CAWRDGAGELFF
j_call: TRBJ1-2; v_call: TRBV9; clone_size: NA; d_call: TRBD1; cdr3_nt: TGTGCCAGCAGCGTAACAGGGGAAAGTGGCTACACCTTC; cdr3_aa: CASSVTGESGYTF
j_call: TRBJ1-3; v_call: TRBV15; clone_size: NA; d_call: NA; cdr3_nt: TGTGCCACCAGCAGTCAACGAGGTGGAGGGGGAAACACCATATATTTT; cdr3_aa: CATSSQRGGGGNTIYF
j_call: TRBJ2-5; v_call: TRBV15; clone_size: NA; d_call: TRBD1; cdr3_nt: TGTGCCACCAGCAGGGACAGGGGCCAAGAGACCCAGTACTTC; cdr3_aa: CATSRDRGQETQYF